This T cell receptor beta chain was captured in a study of radiation and T cells in renal cell carcinoma. Study context: Nephrectomy followed 15 Gy stereotactic body radiation by 4 weeks.

TCRdb keeps only in-frame clones here, not all; method: immunoSEQ multiplex PCR. The sample consists of about 130,000 clones, 70% to 90% of them appearing once. A single count supports this clone. CDR1 MNHEY and CDR2 SMNVEV come from the germline V gene (reference sequence). The CDR3 sequence is 14 residues long. Trimming cost V 5 bases and J 2 bases; bases outside gene matches: 6. Time point given: blood 2 weeks post-SBRT. Treatment given: 15 Gy SBRT to primary tumor, nephrectomy 4 weeks later. Clear cell pathology was present in this patient's renal cell carcinoma. The chain uses TRBV27 and TRBJ2-7; 7 bases agree with TRBD1. Here the sequenced sample was blood, taken from a patient whose treatment included radiotherapy and nephrectomy. The origin of this receptor is a woman between 65 and 79 years old with renal cell carcinoma. CDR3 region: CASSNRGRAYEQYF. The CDR3 DNA sequence: TGTGCCAGCAGTAACAGGGGAAGAGCCTACGAGCAGTACTTC.